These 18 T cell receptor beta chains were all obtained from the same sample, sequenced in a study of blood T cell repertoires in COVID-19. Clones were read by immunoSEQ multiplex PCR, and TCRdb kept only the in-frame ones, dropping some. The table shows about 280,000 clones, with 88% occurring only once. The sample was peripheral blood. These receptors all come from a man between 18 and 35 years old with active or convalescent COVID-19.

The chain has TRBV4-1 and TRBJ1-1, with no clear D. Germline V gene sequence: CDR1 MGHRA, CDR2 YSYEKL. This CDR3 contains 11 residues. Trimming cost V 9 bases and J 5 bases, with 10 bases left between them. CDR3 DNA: TGCGCCAGTTCGGGTGGAACTGAAGCTTTCTTT. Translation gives CASSGGTEAFF.

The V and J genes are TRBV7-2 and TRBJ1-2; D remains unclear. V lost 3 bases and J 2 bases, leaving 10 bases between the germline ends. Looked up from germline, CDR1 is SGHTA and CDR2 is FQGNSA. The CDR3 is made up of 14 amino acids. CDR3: CASSFNPGNYGYTF. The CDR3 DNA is TGTGCCAGCAGCTTCAACCCCGGGAACTATGGCTACACCTTC.

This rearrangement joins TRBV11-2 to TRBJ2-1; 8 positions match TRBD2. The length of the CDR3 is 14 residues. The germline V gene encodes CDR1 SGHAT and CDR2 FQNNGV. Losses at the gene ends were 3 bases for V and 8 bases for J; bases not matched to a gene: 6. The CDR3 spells CASSFGGGGDEQFF. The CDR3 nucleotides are TGTGCCAGCAGCTTCGGGGGGGGAGGCGATGAGCAGTTCTTC.

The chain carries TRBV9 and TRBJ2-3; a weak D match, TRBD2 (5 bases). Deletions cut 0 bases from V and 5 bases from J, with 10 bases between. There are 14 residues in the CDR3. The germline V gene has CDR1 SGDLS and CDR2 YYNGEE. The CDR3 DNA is TGTGCCAGCAGCGTAGCTTCGGGGATAGATACGCAGTATTTT. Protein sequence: CASSVASGIDTQYF.

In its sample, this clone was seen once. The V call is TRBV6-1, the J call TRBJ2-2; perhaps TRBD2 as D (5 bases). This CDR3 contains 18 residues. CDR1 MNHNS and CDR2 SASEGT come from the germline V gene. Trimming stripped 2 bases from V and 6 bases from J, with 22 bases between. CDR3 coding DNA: TGTGCCAGCAGTGAACTAGTATTTAGGGCCGAGGGTCCCGGGGAGCTGTTTTTT. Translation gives CASSELVFRAEGPGELFF.

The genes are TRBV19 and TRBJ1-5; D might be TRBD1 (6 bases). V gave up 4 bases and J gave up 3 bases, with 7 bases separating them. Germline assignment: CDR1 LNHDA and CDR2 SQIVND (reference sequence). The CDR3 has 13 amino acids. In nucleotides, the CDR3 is TGTGCCAGTAGTAACAGGGACAATCAGCCCCAGCATTTT. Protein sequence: CASSNRDNQPQHF.

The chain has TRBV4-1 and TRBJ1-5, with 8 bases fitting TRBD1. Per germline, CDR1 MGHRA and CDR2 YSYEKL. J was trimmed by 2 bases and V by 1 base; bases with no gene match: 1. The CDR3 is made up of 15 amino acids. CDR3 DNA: TGCGCCAGCAGCCAAGCGGGACAGGGCAATCAGCCCCAGCATTTT. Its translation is CASSQAGQGNQPQHF.

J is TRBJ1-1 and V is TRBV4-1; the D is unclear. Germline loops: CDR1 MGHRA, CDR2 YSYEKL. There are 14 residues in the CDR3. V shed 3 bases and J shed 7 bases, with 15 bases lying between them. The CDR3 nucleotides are TGCGCCAGCAGCCACCCGAGGAGGGTAGGTGAAGCTTTCTTT. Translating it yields CASSHPRRVGEAFF.

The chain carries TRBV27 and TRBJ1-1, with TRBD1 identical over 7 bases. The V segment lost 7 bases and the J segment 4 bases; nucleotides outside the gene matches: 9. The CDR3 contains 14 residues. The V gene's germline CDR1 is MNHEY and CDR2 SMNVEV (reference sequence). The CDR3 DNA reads TGTGCCAGCACCCATGGAGCAGGGGGCACTGAAGCTTTCTTT. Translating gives CASTHGAGGTEAFF.

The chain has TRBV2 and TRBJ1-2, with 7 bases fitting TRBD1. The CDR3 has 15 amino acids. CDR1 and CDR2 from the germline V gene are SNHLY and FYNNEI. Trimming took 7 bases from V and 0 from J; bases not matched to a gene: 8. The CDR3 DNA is TGTGCCAGCACCTTAGGGACAGCAGCTAACTATGGCTACACCTTC. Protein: CASTLGTAANYGYTF.

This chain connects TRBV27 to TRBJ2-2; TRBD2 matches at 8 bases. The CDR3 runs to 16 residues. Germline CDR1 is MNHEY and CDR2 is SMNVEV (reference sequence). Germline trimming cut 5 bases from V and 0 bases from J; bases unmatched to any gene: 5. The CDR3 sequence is CASSLVAGTNTGELFF. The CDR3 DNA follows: TGTGCCAGCAGTCTCGTAGCGGGGACGAACACCGGGGAGCTGTTTTTT.

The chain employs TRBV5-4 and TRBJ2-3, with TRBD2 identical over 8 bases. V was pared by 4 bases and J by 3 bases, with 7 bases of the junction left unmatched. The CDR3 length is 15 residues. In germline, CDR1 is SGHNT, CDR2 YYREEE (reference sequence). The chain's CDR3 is CASSPAGAQTDTQYF. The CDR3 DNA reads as TGTGCCAGCAGCCCAGCGGGGGCGCAAACAGATACGCAGTATTTT. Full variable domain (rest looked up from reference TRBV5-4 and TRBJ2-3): ETGVTQSPTHLIKTRGQQVTLRCSSQSGHNTVSWYQQALGQGPQFIFQYYREEENGRGNFPPRFSGLQFPNYSSELNVNALELDDSALYLCASSPAGAQTDTQYFGPGTRLTVL.

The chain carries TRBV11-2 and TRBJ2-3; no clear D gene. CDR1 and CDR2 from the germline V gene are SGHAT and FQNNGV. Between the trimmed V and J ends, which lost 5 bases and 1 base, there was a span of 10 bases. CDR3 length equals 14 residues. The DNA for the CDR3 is TGTGCCAGCAGCCCCCATCGGGGCACAGATACGCAGTATTTT. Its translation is CASSPHRGTDTQYF.

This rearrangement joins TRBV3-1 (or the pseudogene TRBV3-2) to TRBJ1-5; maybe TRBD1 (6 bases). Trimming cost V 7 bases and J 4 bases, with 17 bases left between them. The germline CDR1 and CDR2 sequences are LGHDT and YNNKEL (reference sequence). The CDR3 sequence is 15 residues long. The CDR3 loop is CASNPLPGVNQPQHF. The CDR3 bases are TGTGCCAGCAACCCGCTTCCAGGGGTAAATCAGCCCCAGCATTTT.

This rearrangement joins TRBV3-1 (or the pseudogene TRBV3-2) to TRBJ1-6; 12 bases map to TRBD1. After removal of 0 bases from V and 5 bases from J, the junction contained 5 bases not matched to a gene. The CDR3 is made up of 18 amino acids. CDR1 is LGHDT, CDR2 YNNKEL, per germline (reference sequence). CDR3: CASSQDWDRGLHNSPLHF. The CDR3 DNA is TGTGCCAGCAGCCAAGATTGGGACAGGGGGCTACATAATTCACCCCTCCACTTT.

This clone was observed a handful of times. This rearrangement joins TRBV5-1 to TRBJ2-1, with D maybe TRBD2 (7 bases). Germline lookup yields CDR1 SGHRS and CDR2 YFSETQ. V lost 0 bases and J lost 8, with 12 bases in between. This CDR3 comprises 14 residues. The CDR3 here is CASSLAWGGDEQFF. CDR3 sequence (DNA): TGCGCCAGCAGCTTGGCCTGGGGGGGCGATGAGCAGTTCTTC. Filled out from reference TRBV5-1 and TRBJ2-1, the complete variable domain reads KAGVTQTPRYLIKTRGQQVTLSCSPISGHRSVSWYQQTPGQGLQFLFEYFSETQRNKGNFPGRFSGRQFSNSRSEMNVSTLELGDSALYLCASSLAWGGDEQFFGPGTRLTVL.

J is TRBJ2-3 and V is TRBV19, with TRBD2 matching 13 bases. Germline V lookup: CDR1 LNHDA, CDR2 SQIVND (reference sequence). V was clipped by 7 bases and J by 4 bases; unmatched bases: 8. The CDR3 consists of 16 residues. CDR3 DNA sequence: TGTGCCAGTAAACCGGGACTAGCGGGGTATGCAGATACGCAGTATTTT. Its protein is CASKPGLAGYADTQYF.

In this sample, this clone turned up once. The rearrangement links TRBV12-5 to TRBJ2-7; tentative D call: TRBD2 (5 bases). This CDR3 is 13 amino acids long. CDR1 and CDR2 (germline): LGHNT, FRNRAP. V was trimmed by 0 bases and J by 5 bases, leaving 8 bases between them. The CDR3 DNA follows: TGTGCTAGTGGTTTGGTACTAGAGGACGAGCAGTACTTC. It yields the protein CASGLVLEDEQYF.